This T cell receptor beta chain was found in a study of tumor-infiltrating lymphocytes in glioblastoma multiforme. General study points: Unequal TCR RNA per T cell might skew measured clone sizes.

The CDR3 extends over 17 amino acids. Germline assignment: CDR1 SGHDT and CDR2 YYEEEE. A word on this clonotype: Its antigen is still unknown. Mismatch with germline at one junction end may stem from a read error.

TCR beta libraries were built from RNA through three nested multiplex PCR rounds using modified ARM-PCR. Input was 0.5 to 0.6 ug total RNA, reverse-transcribed with a C-beta primer. Unique molecular identifiers were not described for the libraries. TCRdb redid the calling of the multiplex PCR reads with MiXCR, one entry per CDR3 protein. This table holds roughly 13,000 distinct CDR3 sequences, roughly 67% found once. V is TRBV5-6 and J is TRBJ2-1; D perhaps matches TRBD2 (5 bases). Material: brain tumor tissue. The receptor was isolated from a male donor with glioblastoma. CDR3 protein: CASSLFGLAEGYIEQFF. The DNA for the CDR3 is TGTGCCAGCAGCTTATTTGGGCTAGCTGAGGGATACATTGAGCAGTTCTTC. Based on the CDR3 plus reference TRBV5-6 and TRBJ2-1, the full variable domain is DAGVTQSPTHLIKTRGQQVTLRCSPKSGHDTVSWYQQALGQGPQFIFQYYEEEERQRGNFPDRFSGHQFPNYSSELNVNALLLGDSALYLCASSLFGLAEGYIEQFFGPGTRLTVL.